This T cell receptor (beta chain) was observed in a study of cytomegalovirus exposure and HLA in healthy donors. Broader study findings: Excluded: some indistinguishable V segments such as TRBV6-2 and TRBV6-3.

To note about this clone: Its antigen is not identified.

When sampled, the donors appeared nominally healthy, though they likely had unrecorded immune exposures. This CDR3 has 16 residues. Germline assignment: CDR1 KGHSH and CDR2 LQKENI. V lost 2 bases and J 9 bases, leaving 20 bases between the germline ends. 13 Jbeta primers and 60 Vbeta primers were used for the PCR. Assay used: immunoSEQ multiplex PCR; TCRdb lists only in-frame clones, some missing. This table holds 40,000 to 45,000 clones, over 55% found once. The clonotype was recovered from a human donor in good health. Sequencing was carried out using PBMCs. The gene calls are TRBV18 and TRBJ1-5; a weak D match, TRBD1 (5 bases). CDR3 DNA sequence: TGTGCCAGCTCACCAGCTAGCGTCGGGGGTGCACGGCCCCAGCATTTT. This translates into CASSPASVGGARPQHF.